This T cell receptor beta chain was captured by sequencing in a study of early T cells in non-severe SARS-CoV-2 infection. Whole-study findings and limits: Sequences matched to VDJdb favored anti-spike CD8 responses, while private and CD4 specificities were missed.

Regarding this clonotype: As yet, its antigen is unknown.

CDR1 MGHRA and CDR2 YSYEKL come from the germline V gene. This CDR3 region has 13 residues. Trimming stripped 3 bases from V and 3 bases from J, with 8 bases between. A single record per CDR3 protein comes from TCRdb applying MiXCR to the 5' RACE reads. The sample has more than 50,000 distinct CDR3 sequences; roughly 13% are singletons. The chain couples TRBV4-1 to TRBJ1-2, with unresolved D. The clonotype comes from an adult who was a healthcare worker with PCR-confirmed SARS-CoV-2 infection or an uninfected control (not recorded which). Sequenced sample: whole blood. CDR3: CASSHTQHYGYTF. The CDR3, as DNA: TGCGCCAGCAGCCACACACAACACTATGGCTACACCTTC.